The source of this T cell receptor (beta chain) is a study of blood T cell repertoires in COVID-19. Overall study: T cells, B-cell-depleted T cells, or PBMCs provided the cDNA or gDNA that served as material.

Generated by immunoSEQ multiplex PCR, the TCRdb table keeps only in-frame clones and is missing some. Of about 200,000 clones listed, 89% are singletons. The junction had 7 bases not matched to a gene; V was cut back by 3 bases and J by 5 bases. The CDR3 runs to 15 residues. Per germline, CDR1 MDHEN and CDR2 SYDVKM. This clonotype was sampled from a woman aged 40 to 49 with acute COVID-19. This chain uses TRBV28 with TRBJ1-2; 9 bases fit TRBD1. Material for sequencing was PBMCs or T cells enriched from blood (not recorded which). The CDR3 bases are TGTGCCAGCAGTTTTAACAGGGGGCATGGTTATGGCTACACCTTC. As protein: CASSFNRGHGYGYTF.